This T cell receptor beta chain was sequenced in a study of cytomegalovirus exposure and HLA in healthy donors. In the PCR, 60 Vbeta and 13 Jbeta primers were used. Libraries were prepared by immunoSEQ multiplex PCR; TCRdb keeps only in-frame clonotypes and omits some of them. The data contain 75,000 to 80,000 clones, 60% to 85% of them seen just once; the ten biggest clones take up around 1.5%. The V end was cut by 0 bases, the J end by 0 bases, with 3 bases between. CDR3 length: 13 residues. Germline lookup yields CDR1 SGHTA and CDR2 FQGTGA. This sequence was found in a man aged 35 to 55 in good health and CMV-seronegative. Material for sequencing was PBMCs. The chain couples TRBV7-3 to TRBJ2-7; no clear D. CDR3 residues: CASSLTFSYEQYF. CDR3 bases: TGTGCCAGCAGCTTAACCTTCTCCTACGAGCAGTACTTC.